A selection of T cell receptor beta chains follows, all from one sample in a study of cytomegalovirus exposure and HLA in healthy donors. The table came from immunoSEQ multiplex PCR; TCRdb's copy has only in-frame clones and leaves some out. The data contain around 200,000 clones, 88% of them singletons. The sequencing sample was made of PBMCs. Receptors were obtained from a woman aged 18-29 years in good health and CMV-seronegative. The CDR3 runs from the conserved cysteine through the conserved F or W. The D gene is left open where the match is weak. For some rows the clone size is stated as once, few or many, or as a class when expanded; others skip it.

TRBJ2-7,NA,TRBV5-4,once,CASSSARDLTYEQYF,TGTGCCAGCAGCTCGGCCAGGGATTTGACCTACGAGCAGTACTTC
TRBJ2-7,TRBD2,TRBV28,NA,CASSAGTSGTLEQYF,TGTGCCAGCAGTGCCGGGACTAGCGGTACTTTAGAGCAGTACTTC
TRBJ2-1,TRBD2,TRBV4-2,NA,CASSQAVAGEGNEQFF,TGTGCCAGCAGCCAAGCAGTGGCGGGAGAGGGCAATGAGCAGTTCTTC
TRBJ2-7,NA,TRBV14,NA,CASSQGLEIGEQYF,TGTGCCAGCAGCCAAGGACTAGAGATCGGCGAGCAGTACTTC
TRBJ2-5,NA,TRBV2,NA,CASSEQGIRETQYF,TGTGCCAGCAGTGAGCAGGGTATACGGGAGACCCAGTACTTC
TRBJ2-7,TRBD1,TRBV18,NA,CASSPWDRGWVEQYF,TGTGCCAGCTCACCCTGGGACAGGGGTTGGGTCGAGCAGTACTTC
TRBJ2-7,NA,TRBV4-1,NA,CASSQTRGNYEQYF,TGCGCCAGCAGCCAAACTCGGGGGAACTACGAGCAGTACTTC
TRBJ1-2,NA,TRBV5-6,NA,CASSLAVRPYGYTF,TGTGCCAGCAGCTTGGCCGTCAGGCCCTATGGCTACACCTTC
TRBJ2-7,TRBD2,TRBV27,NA,CASSLLAGGYYEQYF,TGTGCCAGCAGTTTATTGGCGGGAGGCTACTACGAGCAGTACTTC
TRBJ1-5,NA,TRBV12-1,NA,CASSFQLTGFYSNQPQHF,TGTGCCAGCAGCTTCCAACTTACAGGGTTTTATAGCAATCAGCCCCAGCATTTT
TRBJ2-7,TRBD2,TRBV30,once,CAWSPGFGLAPEQYF,TGTGCCTGGAGCCCCGGCTTCGGACTAGCTCCCGAGCAGTACTTC